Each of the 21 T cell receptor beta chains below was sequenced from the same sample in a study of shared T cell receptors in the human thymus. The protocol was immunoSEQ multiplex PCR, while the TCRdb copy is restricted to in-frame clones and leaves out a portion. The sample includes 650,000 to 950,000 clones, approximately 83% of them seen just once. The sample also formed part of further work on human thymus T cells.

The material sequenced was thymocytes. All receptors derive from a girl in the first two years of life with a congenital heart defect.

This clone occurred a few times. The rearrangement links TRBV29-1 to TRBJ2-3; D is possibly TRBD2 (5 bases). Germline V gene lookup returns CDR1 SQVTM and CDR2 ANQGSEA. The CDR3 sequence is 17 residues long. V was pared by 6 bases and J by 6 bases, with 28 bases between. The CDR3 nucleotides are TGCAGCGTGGCCGAATGGCGTAACTTGGCGCCGGGGGATACGCAGTATTTT. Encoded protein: CSVAEWRNLAPGDTQYF.

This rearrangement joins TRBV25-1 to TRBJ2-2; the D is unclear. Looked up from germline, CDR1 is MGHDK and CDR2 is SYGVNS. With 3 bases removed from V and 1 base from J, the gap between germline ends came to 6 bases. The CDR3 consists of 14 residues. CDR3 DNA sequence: TGTGCCAGCAGTGACCCGGGGAACACCGGGGAGCTGTTTTTT. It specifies CASSDPGNTGELFF.

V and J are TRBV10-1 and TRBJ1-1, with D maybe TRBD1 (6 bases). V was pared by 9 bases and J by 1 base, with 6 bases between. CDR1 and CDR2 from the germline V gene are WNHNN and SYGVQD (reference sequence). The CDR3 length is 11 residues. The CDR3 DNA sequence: TGCGCCAGGACAGGGAACACTGAAGCTTTCTTT. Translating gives CARTGNTEAFF.

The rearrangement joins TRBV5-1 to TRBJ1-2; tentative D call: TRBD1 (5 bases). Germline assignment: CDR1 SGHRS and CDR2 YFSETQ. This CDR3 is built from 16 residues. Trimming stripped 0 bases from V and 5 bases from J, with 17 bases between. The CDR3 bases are TGCGCCAGCAGCTTGGGTCCGGGTTTGGGGCTGTATGGCTACACCTTC. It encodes CASSLGPGLGLYGYTF.

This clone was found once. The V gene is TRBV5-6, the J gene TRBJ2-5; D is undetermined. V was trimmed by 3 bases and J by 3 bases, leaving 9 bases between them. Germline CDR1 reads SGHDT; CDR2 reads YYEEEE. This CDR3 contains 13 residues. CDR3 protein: CASSWALKETQYF. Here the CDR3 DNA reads TGTGCCAGCAGCTGGGCCTTAAAAGAGACCCAGTACTTC. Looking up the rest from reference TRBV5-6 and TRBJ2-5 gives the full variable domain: DAGVTQSPTHLIKTRGQQVTLRCSPKSGHDTVSWYQQALGQGPQFIFQYYEEEERQRGNFPDRFSGHQFPNYSSELNVNALLLGDSALYLCASSWALKETQYFGPGTRLLVL.

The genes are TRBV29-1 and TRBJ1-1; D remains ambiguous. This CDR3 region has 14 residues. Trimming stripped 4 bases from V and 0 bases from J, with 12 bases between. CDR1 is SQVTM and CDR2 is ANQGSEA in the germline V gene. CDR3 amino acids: CSVGGLVMNTEAFF. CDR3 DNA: TGCAGCGTTGGAGGCTTGGTCATGAACACTGAAGCTTTCTTT.

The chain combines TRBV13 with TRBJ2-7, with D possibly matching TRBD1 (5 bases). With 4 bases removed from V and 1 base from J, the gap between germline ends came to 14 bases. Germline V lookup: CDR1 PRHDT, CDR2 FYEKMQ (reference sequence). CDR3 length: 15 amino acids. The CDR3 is CASSYRIMGSYEQYF. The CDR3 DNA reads TGTGCCAGCAGCTACAGGATTATGGGGTCCTACGAGCAGTACTTC.

Written as DNA, the CDR3 is TGTGCCAGCAGTGAATTCCTGGGGACAGGGTCCGATGAGCAGTTCTTC. Translated, it gives CASSEFLGTGSDEQFF. The chain carries TRBV6-1 and TRBJ2-1, with 9 bases identical to TRBD1. Germline trimming cut 2 bases from V and 8 bases from J; bases unmatched to any gene: 10. This CDR3 has 16 residues. CDR1 and CDR2 (germline): MNHNS, SASEGT.

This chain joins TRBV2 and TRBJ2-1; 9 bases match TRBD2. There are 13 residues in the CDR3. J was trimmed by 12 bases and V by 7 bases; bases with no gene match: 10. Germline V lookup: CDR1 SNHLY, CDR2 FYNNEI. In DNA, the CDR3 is TGTGCCAGCAATTGGGGCGGGGGGGAGAGGCAGTTCTTC. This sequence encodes CASNWGGGERQFF.

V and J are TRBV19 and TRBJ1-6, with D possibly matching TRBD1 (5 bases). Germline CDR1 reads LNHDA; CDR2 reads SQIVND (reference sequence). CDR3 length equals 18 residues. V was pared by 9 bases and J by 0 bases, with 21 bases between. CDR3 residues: CARREGRTTNSYNSPLHF. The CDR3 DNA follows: TGTGCCAGGAGGGAGGGACGCACCACAAACTCCTATAATTCACCCCTCCACTTT. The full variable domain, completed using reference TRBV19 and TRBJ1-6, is DGGITQSPKYLFRKEGQNVTLSCEQNLNHDAMYWYRQDPGQGLRLIYYSQIVNDFQKGDIAEGYSVSREKKESFPLTVTSAQKNPTAFYLCARREGRTTNSYNSPLHFGNGTRLTVT.

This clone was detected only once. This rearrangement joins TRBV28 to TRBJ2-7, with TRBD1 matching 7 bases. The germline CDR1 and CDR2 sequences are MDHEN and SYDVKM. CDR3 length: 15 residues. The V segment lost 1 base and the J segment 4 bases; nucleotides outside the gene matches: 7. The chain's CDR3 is CASSLSWTGKYEQYF. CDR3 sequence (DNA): TGTGCCAGCAGTTTATCCTGGACAGGCAAGTACGAGCAGTACTTC.

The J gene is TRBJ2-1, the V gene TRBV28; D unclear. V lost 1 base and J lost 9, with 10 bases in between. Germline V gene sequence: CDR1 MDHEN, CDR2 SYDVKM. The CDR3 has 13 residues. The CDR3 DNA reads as TGTGCCAGCAGTTTATTCGGAGTCGGTGAGCAGTTCTTC. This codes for CASSLFGVGEQFF.

This chain's CDR3 is CASSHHTRLAPDTQYF. CDR3 in DNA: TGTGCCAGCAGCCACCACACTAGACTCGCCCCAGATACGCAGTATTTT. The rearrangement uses TRBV5-4 and TRBJ2-3; TRBD2 is a possible D gene (5 bases). Germline lookup yields CDR1 SGHNT and CDR2 YYREEE (reference sequence). The CDR3 sequence is 16 residues long. The V end was cut by 4 bases, the J end by 4 bases, with 19 bases between. Full variable domain (rest looked up from reference TRBV5-4 and TRBJ2-3): ETGVTQSPTHLIKTRGQQVTLRCSSQSGHNTVSWYQQALGQGPQFIFQYYREEENGRGNFPPRFSGLQFPNYSSELNVNALELDDSALYLCASSHHTRLAPDTQYFGPGTRLTVL.

The chain's CDR3 is CAWSGNRTTSYNEQFF. In DNA, the CDR3 is TGTGCCTGGAGTGGGAACAGGACCACCTCCTACAATGAGCAGTTCTTC. This rearrangement joins TRBV30 to TRBJ2-1; maybe TRBD1 (5 bases). CDR1 and CDR2 (germline): GTSNPN, SVGIG (reference sequence). The V end lost 1 base, the J end lost 0 bases, and 13 bases lay between the germline ends. This CDR3 has 16 residues. Full variable domain (missing parts from reference TRBV30 and TRBJ2-1): SQTIHQWPATLVQPVGSPLSLECTVEGTSNPNLYWYRQAAGRGLQLLFYSVGIGQISSEVPQNLSASRPQDRQFILSSKKLLLSDSGFYLCAWSGNRTTSYNEQFFGPGTRLTVL.

CDR3 region: CASSLGTGARCHPSYEQYF. Here the CDR3 DNA reads TGTGCCAGCAGCTTAGGGACAGGGGCCCGGTGTCATCCGTCCTACGAGCAGTACTTC. The chain carries TRBV7-8 and TRBJ2-7; 9 positions match TRBD1. This CDR3 contains 19 residues. With 1 base clipped from V and 1 base from J, the junction kept 14 bases outside the gene matches. In germline, CDR1 is SGHVS, CDR2 FQNEAQ.

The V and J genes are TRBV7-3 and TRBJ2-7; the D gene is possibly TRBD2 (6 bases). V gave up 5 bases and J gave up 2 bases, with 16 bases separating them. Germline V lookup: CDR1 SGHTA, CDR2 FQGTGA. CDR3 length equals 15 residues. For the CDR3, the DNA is TGTGCCAGCAGCCGGAGGGGAGGAGGAACCTACGAGCAGTACTTC. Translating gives CASSRRGGGTYEQYF. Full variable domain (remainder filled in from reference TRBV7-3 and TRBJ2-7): GAGVSQTPSNKVTEKGKYVELRCDPISGHTALYWYRQSLGQGPEFLIYFQGTGAADDSGLPNDRFFAVRPEGSVSTLKIQRTERGDSAVYLCASSRRGGGTYEQYFGPGTRLTVT.

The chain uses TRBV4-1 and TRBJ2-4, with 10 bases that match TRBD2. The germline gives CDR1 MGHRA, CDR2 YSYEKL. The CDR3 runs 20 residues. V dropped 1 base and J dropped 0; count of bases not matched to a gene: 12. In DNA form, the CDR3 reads TGCGCCAGCAGCCAAGCCCGTAGCGGGGGGCCCGATTTAGCCAAAAACATTCAGTACTTC. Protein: CASSQARSGGPDLAKNIQYF.

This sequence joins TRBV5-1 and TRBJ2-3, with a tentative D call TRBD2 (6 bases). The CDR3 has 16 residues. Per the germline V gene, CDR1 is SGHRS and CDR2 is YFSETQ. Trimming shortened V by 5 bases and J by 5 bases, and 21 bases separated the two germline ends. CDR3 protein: CASRVGGSSAIDTQYF. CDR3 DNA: TGCGCCAGCAGAGTCGGGGGTAGCAGTGCCATAGATACGCAGTATTTT.

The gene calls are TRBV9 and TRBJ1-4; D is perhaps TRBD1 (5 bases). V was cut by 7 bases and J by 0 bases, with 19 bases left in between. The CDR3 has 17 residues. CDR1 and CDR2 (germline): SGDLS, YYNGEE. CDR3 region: CASGEQVPGPTNEKLFF. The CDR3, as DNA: TGTGCCAGCGGGGAACAGGTGCCCGGTCCAACTAATGAAAAACTGTTTTTT.

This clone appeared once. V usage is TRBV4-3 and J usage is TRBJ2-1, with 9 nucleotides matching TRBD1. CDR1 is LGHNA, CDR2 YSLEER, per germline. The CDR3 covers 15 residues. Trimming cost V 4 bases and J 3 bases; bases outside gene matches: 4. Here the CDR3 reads CASSPDRGSYNEQFF. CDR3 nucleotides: TGCGCCAGCAGCCCGGACAGGGGAAGCTACAATGAGCAGTTCTTC.

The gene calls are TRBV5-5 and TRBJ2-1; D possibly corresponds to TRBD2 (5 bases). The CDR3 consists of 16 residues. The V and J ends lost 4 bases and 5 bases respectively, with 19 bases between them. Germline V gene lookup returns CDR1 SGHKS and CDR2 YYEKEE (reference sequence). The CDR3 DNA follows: TGTGCCAGCAGCCCGTGGACTCCCCCGTACAACAATGAGCAGTTCTTC. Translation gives CASSPWTPPYNNEQFF.